These T cell receptor beta chains were read from a single sample in a study of blood T cell repertoires in COVID-19. The assay was immunoSEQ multiplex PCR, and TCRdb's table has in-frame clones only and misses some. The sample has tens of thousands of clones, 84% seen once. Sequencing was carried out using peripheral blood. Receptor source: a middle-aged man with active or convalescent COVID-19. CDR3s include the opening cysteine and the closing phenylalanine or tryptophan. A D gene is named only where the DNA matches it firmly. A clone size is listed for some rows: how often the clone was seen (once, few, many), or a class if it is expanded.

v_call	d_call	clone_size	j_call	cdr3_aa	cdr3_nt
TRBV5-1	TRBD2	-	TRBJ2-3	CASSEGPGLAGPTDTQYF	TGCGCCAGCAGCGAGGGACCGGGACTAGCGGGGCCTACAGATACGCAGTATTTT
TRBV3-1/TRBV3-2	-	-	TRBJ1-4	CASRSTATNEKLFF	TGTGCCAGCAGATCGACAGCAACTAATGAAAAACTGTTTTTT
TRBV7-2	-	-	TRBJ1-2	CASSFPDRVRLYGYTF	TGTGCCAGCAGCTTCCCGGACAGAGTGCGCCTTTATGGCTACACCTTC
TRBV19	TRBD1	-	TRBJ1-1	CASSGQGLANTEAFF	TGTGCCAGTAGCGGACAGGGTTTGGCCAACACTGAAGCTTTCTTT
TRBV6-5	-	-	TRBJ1-5	CASSSQGYQPQHF	TGTGCCAGCAGTTCACAGGGATATCAGCCCCAGCATTTT
TRBV27	TRBD2	-	TRBJ2-7	CASGSGGASYEQYF	TGTGCCAGCGGTAGCGGGGGGGCATCCTACGAGCAGTACTTC
TRBV7-9	-	-	TRBJ1-2	CASSRRQDNYGYTF	TGTGCCAGCAGCCGACGACAGGATAACTATGGCTACACCTTC
TRBV9	-	-	TRBJ1-2	CASSRDISLRNYGYTF	TGTGCCAGCAGCCGGGACATAAGCTTGCGTAACTATGGCTACACCTTC
TRBV24-1	TRBD1	-	TRBJ1-2	CATSDSRQGLGNGYTF	TGTGCCACCAGTGATTCAAGACAGGGTCTAGGGAATGGCTACACCTTC
TRBV4-2	TRBD2	once	TRBJ2-7	CASSPLPTSGDSSYEQYF	TGTGCCAGCAGCCCCCTACCGACTAGCGGGGATTCGTCCTACGAGCAGTACTTC
TRBV15	TRBD2	-	TRBJ2-3	CATSRSGGATDTQYF	TGTGCCACCAGCAGGAGCGGGGGGGCCACAGATACGCAGTATTTT
TRBV2	TRBD1	-	TRBJ1-4	CASRLETGGGEKLFF	TGTGCCAGCAGATTGGAGACAGGGGGCGGTGAAAAACTGTTTTTT
TRBV13	TRBD1	-	TRBJ1-1	CASCEQGTDAEAFF	TGTGCCAGCTGCGAACAGGGGACGGATGCTGAAGCTTTCTTT
TRBV27	-	-	TRBJ1-6	CASSLRAGMNSPLHF	TGTGCCAGCAGTTTACGTGCAGGGATGAATTCACCCCTCCACTTT
TRBV19	TRBD1	-	TRBJ2-7	CASSTDRGFAYEQYF	TGTGCCAGTAGCACGGACAGGGGATTTGCCTACGAGCAGTACTTC
TRBV30	-	-	TRBJ2-1	CAWRVVGRAYGEQFF	TGTGCCTGGAGGGTGGTTGGGCGCGCGTATGGTGAGCAGTTCTTC
TRBV6-5	-	once	TRBJ2-5	CASSRLDARETQYF	TGTGCCAGCAGTAGACTTGACGCCCGAGAGACCCAGTACTTC
TRBV19	-	-	TRBJ1-1	CASRLGQNTEAFF	TGTGCCAGTAGGTTGGGCCAAAACACTGAAGCTTTCTTT
TRBV6-5	-	-	TRBJ1-5	CASSYSIYDSNQPQHF	TGTGCCAGCAGTTACTCGATCTATGATAGCAATCAGCCCCAGCATTTT
TRBV11-2	TRBD1	-	TRBJ1-5	CASSPDRGGNQPQHF	TGTGCCAGCAGCCCGGACAGGGGGGGCAATCAGCCCCAGCATTTT
TRBV4-2	TRBD2	-	TRBJ2-7	CASSQERAGDSYEQYF	TGTGCCAGCAGCCAAGAAAGGGCGGGGGACTCCTACGAGCAGTACTTC
TRBV10-3	-	-	TRBJ1-4	CAIRPGYDEKLFF	TGTGCCATCAGACCAGGGTACGATGAAAAACTGTTTTTT
TRBV12-3/TRBV12-4	-	-	TRBJ1-1	CASSGQTNTEAFF	TGTGCCAGCAGTGGACAGACGAACACTGAAGCTTTCTTT
TRBV5-1	TRBD1	-	TRBJ1-2	CASSWTGTDYGYTF	TGCGCCAGCAGCTGGACCGGGACAGATTATGGCTACACCTTC
TRBV18	-	-	TRBJ1-1	CASSPDRYRDTEAFF	TGTGCCAGCTCACCAGACCGATACAGGGATACTGAAGCTTTCTTT
TRBV5-1	TRBD2	-	TRBJ2-7	CASTTSGGIYEQYF	TGCGCCAGCACCACTAGCGGGGGGATCTACGAGCAGTACTTC
TRBV7-8	-	few	TRBJ2-1	CASSLRDTYNEQFF	TGTGCCAGCAGCCTAAGGGACACCTACAATGAGCAGTTCTTC
TRBV21-1	-	-	TRBJ1-5	CASSKGANQPQHF	TGTGCCAGCAGCAAAGGGGCCAATCAGCCCCAGCATTTT
TRBV7-6	TRBD1	few	TRBJ1-1	CASSLERTGLNTEAFF	TGTGCCAGCAGCTTAGAGCGGACAGGGCTGAACACTGAAGCTTTCTTT
TRBV27	-	-	TRBJ2-1	CASSPEPLSYNEQFF	TGTGCCAGCAGTCCAGAACCGCTTTCCTACAATGAGCAGTTCTTC
TRBV29-1	TRBD2	-	TRBJ2-3	CSVEGIAGSADTQYF	TGCAGCGTTGAAGGTATAGCGGGCTCCGCAGATACGCAGTATTTT
TRBV6-4	TRBD1	-	TRBJ2-1	CASSHTGGNEQFF	TGTGCCAGCAGTCACACAGGGGGCAATGAGCAGTTCTTC
TRBV15	-	once	TRBJ1-2	CATSRAGIAKERGYTF	TGTGCCACCAGCAGAGCCGGGATCGCCAAGGAGAGGGGCTACACCTTC
TRBV19	TRBD1	-	TRBJ1-1	CASSDYRGPNTEAFF	TGTGCCAGTAGTGATTACAGGGGGCCGAACACTGAAGCTTTCTTT
TRBV18	TRBD1	-	TRBJ1-1	CASSPKETGVSTEAFF	TGTGCCAGCTCACCGAAAGAGACAGGGGTGAGCACTGAAGCTTTCTTT
TRBV3-1/TRBV3-2	TRBD1	-	TRBJ1-5	CASSETGTVGEPQHF	TGTGCCAGCAGCGAGACAGGGACCGTTGGGGAGCCCCAGCATTTT
TRBV18	-	-	TRBJ1-5	CASSPGQNQPQHF	TGTGCCAGCTCCCCCGGACAGAATCAGCCCCAGCATTTT
TRBV25-1	TRBD1	-	TRBJ1-1	CASRTGAGSTEAFF	TGTGCCAGCAGGACAGGGGCGGGGTCTACTGAAGCTTTCTTT
TRBV29-1	-	-	TRBJ1-3	CSVVSVGNTIYF	TGCAGCGTTGTTTCAGTTGGAAACACCATATATTTT
TRBV4-2	-	-	TRBJ1-3	CASSQERSFSGNTIYF	TGTGCCAGCAGCCAAGAGCGGTCCTTCTCTGGAAACACCATATATTTT
TRBV7-9	-	-	TRBJ2-7	CASSPLGASDSYEQYF	TGTGCCAGCAGCCCCCTTGGGGCTAGCGATTCCTACGAGCAGTACTTC